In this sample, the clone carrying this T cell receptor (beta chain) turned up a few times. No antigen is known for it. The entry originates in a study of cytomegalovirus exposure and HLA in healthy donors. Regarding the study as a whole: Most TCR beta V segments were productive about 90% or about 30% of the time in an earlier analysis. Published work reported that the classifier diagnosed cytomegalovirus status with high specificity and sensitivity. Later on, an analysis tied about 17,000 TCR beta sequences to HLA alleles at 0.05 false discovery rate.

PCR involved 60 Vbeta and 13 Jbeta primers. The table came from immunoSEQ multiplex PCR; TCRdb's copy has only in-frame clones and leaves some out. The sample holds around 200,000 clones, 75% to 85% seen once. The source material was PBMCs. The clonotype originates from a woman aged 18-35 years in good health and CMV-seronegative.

CDR3 in DNA: TGTGCCAGCAGCTTAGCCGGGACACCTACAGATACGCAGTATTTT. Translation gives CASSLAGTPTDTQYF. The chain is built from TRBV7-7 and TRBJ2-3; maybe TRBD1 (6 bases). The CDR3 spans 15 residues. Germline V gives CDR1 SSHAT, CDR2 FNYEAQ (reference sequence). Trimming removed 0 bases at V and 3 bases at J, with 10 bases between.